The rows below give T cell receptor beta chains drawn from one sample of a study of blood T cell repertoires in COVID-19. Data came from immunoSEQ multiplex PCR; TCRdb stores just in-frame clones and leaves some out. The repertoire holds approximately 190,000 clones, with around four fifths as singletons. The sequenced sample consisted of peripheral blood. Source of these receptors: a woman in her forties with acute or convalescent COVID-19. Each CDR3 is given with its conserved first and last residue. The D gene is left open where the match is weak. Clone size is not always given. Where it is, it says once, few, many or a class for expanded clones.

-	TRBV7-2	-	TRBJ1-5	TGTGCCAGCAGCCCTAATCCCGGGCAGCCCCAGCATTTT	CASSPNPGQPQHF
-	TRBV5-5	-	TRBJ1-2	TGTGCCAGCAGCTTGGTCGCGGTACCTTATGGCTACACCTTC	CASSLVAVPYGYTF
TRBD1	TRBV7-2	once	TRBJ1-1	TGTGCCAGCAGCCAGGGACAGGAATACACTGAAGCTTTCTTT	CASSQGQEYTEAFF
TRBD2	TRBV7-6	-	TRBJ2-1	TGTGCCAGCAGCTTAGGGTGGGCTAGCGGAGGGTCCTCCTACAATGAGCAGTTCTTC	CASSLGWASGGSSYNEQFF
TRBD1	TRBV5-4	-	TRBJ1-6	TGTGCCAGCAGCTCTCGGACAGGGGATAATTCACCCCTCCACTTT	CASSSRTGDNSPLHF
TRBD1	TRBV28	-	TRBJ1-5	TGTGCCAGCAGGCCTTCCGGGACAGGAAGGGGTCAGCCCCAGCATTTT	CASRPSGTGRGQPQHF
TRBD1	TRBV7-2	-	TRBJ2-7	TGTGCCAGCAGCCCACGGACAGGGGATCACGAGCAGTACTTC	CASSPRTGDHEQYF
TRBD1	TRBV7-2	-	TRBJ1-5	TGTGCCAGCAGCCTGATCACAGGGGGGAATTATCAGCCCCAGCATTTT	CASSLITGGNYQPQHF
-	TRBV28	-	TRBJ2-7	TGTGCCAGCTCGGCGGGGAAACACTACGAGCAGTACTTC	CASSAGKHYEQYF
TRBD1	TRBV7-6	-	TRBJ1-6	TGTGCCAGCAGCCGGGACAGAGATTCACCCCTCCACTTT	CASSRDRDSPLHF
-	TRBV2	few	TRBJ1-1	TGTGCCAGCAGTTCTGATAGAGTCGCTGAAGCTTTCTTT	CASSSDRVAEAFF
-	TRBV10-1	-	TRBJ1-1	TGCGCCAGCAGTGTTGGCCAGTTGAACACTGAAGCTTTCTTT	CASSVGQLNTEAFF
-	TRBV20-1	-	TRBJ2-7	TGCAGTGCCCTACAGGGCGGAGAGCAGTACTTC	CSALQGGEQYF
-	TRBV6-5	-	TRBJ1-3	TGTGCCAGCAGAACCACACGCTTCTCTGGAAACACCATATATTTT	CASRTTRFSGNTIYF
-	TRBV6-4	-	TRBJ1-4	TGTGCCAGCAGTGTCCGGGTTGGAGAAAAACTGTTTTTT	CASSVRVGEKLFF
-	TRBV5-4	-	TRBJ2-1	TGTGCCAGCAGCCCCTCGGCCAGGTACAATGAGCAGTTCTTC	CASSPSARYNEQFF
TRBD2	TRBV5-1	-	TRBJ2-1	TGCGCCAGCAGCTTCGGACTAGCGGGGAACAATGAGCAGTTCTTC	CASSFGLAGNNEQFF
-	TRBV19	-	TRBJ1-4	TGTGCCAGTAGTGTGAGGCCAACAGGGACGAGGGACGAAAAACTGTTTTTT	CASSVRPTGTRDEKLFF
-	TRBV30	-	TRBJ2-5	TGTGCCTGGAGTGTATATTCGCAGGTTGAGACCCAGTACTTC	CAWSVYSQVETQYF
TRBD2	TRBV7-2	-	TRBJ2-3	TGTGCCAGCAGCTTCCAAGCGGGGGGGCCTGTAGATACGCAGTATTTT	CASSFQAGGPVDTQYF
TRBD2	TRBV3-1/TRBV3-2	-	TRBJ2-2	TGTGCCAGCAGCCAAGAAGAGGGAGGGTCAGGGATTTTT	CASSQEEGGSGIF
TRBD1	TRBV6-5	-	TRBJ1-2	TGTGCCAGCAGCCCGGGACAGATTGACTATGGCTACACCTTC	CASSPGQIDYGYTF
-	TRBV7-8	-	TRBJ2-3	TGTGCCAGCAGCCACCCATTGCGGGACGGCACAGATACGCAGTATTTT	CASSHPLRDGTDTQYF
TRBD1	TRBV27	-	TRBJ2-7	TGTGCCAGCAGTTCGGGACAGCACTACGAGCAGTACTTC	CASSSGQHYEQYF
TRBD2	TRBV27	-	TRBJ2-1	TGTGCCAGCAGTCACTATGGGACTAGGGACGAGCTAGTTGAGCAGTTCTTC	CASSHYGTRDELVEQFF
-	TRBV4-1	-	TRBJ1-5	TGCGCCAGCAGCCAAGACCAGGGTAATAGGCAGCCCCAGCATTTT	CASSQDQGNRQPQHF
-	TRBV13	-	TRBJ2-7	TGTGCCAGCAGCAAGACAGGCGGGTACATTTCCTACGAGCAGTACTTC	CASSKTGGYISYEQYF
TRBD2	TRBV4-1	-	TRBJ2-5	TGCGCCAGCAGCCAGGGTAGCGGGGCTCGAGAGACCCAGTACTTC	CASSQGSGARETQYF
TRBD2	TRBV7-2	-	TRBJ2-7	TGTGCCAGCAGCTTCAGCCAGGGGACTAGCGGGCTCATCTACGAGCAGTACTTC	CASSFSQGTSGLIYEQYF
-	TRBV6-5	-	TRBJ1-1	TGTGCCAGCAGTTACGGAGCTGAAGCTTTCTTT	CASSYGAEAFF
-	TRBV7-2	-	TRBJ2-2	TGTGCCAGCAGCTTAGGAATTCAGGGGGAGCTGTTTTTT	CASSLGIQGELFF
TRBD1	TRBV7-9	-	TRBJ1-2	TGTGCCAGCACCCTTCAGGGGACAGGGCTTCCCTACACCTTC	CASTLQGTGLPYTF
TRBD2	TRBV7-9	-	TRBJ2-2	TGTGCCAGCAGCTCCCCCAGGGCGGGGGGGGACACCGGGGAGCTGTTTTTT	CASSSPRAGGDTGELFF
TRBD1	TRBV6-1	-	TRBJ2-7	TGTGCCAGCAGTGAACTCGTGCAGGGGGCTTTATACGAGCAGTACTTC	CASSELVQGALYEQYF
TRBD2	TRBV28	-	TRBJ2-1	TGTGCCAGCAGTTTGGTTCTCGGCGGGAGGGCCACTGAGCAGTTCTTC	CASSLVLGGRATEQFF
-	TRBV5-1	-	TRBJ2-1	TGCGCCAGCAGCTTGGTTAACTCCTACAATGAGCAGTTCTTC	CASSLVNSYNEQFF
-	TRBV6-5	-	TRBJ2-3	TGTGCCAGCAGTTATCGGCTAGCCACCCTCGGGGGTACGCAGTATTTT	CASSYRLATLGGTQYF
-	TRBV4-2	-	TRBJ2-1	TGTGCCAGCAGCCCTGTGGGGGCCAATGAGCAGTTCTTC	CASSPVGANEQFF
-	TRBV19	-	TRBJ1-5	TGTGCCAGTAGAGGCGGGGCGGGCTATGGGCCCCAGCATTTT	CASRGGAGYGPQHF
TRBD2	TRBV5-1	-	TRBJ2-1	TGCGCCAGCAGCGCACTCACTAGCGTTCGGGTCAATGAGCAGTTCTTC	CASSALTSVRVNEQFF
-	TRBV2	-	TRBJ2-1	TGTGCCAGCAAGGGGTCCTACAATGAGCAGTTCTTC	CASKGSYNEQFF
TRBD1	TRBV12-3/TRBV12-4	few	TRBJ2-7	TGTGCCAGCAGTCCCGGGACAGCCTACGAGCAGTACTTC	CASSPGTAYEQYF
-	TRBV28	few	TRBJ2-7	TGTGCCACCCACAGGGCAAACTACGAGCAGTACTTC	CATHRANYEQYF
-	TRBV12-3/TRBV12-4	-	TRBJ1-5	TGTGCCAGCACGCAGGGGCAGGGGCCCCAGCATTTT	CASTQGQGPQHF
TRBD2	TRBV4-2	-	TRBJ2-5	TGTGCCAGCAGCCAAGCTTCGGGGGGGGAGACCCAGTACTTC	CASSQASGGETQYF
TRBD1	TRBV29-1	-	TRBJ1-1	TGCAGCGCCCCGACAGGGTGGAACACTGAAGCTTTCTTT	CSAPTGWNTEAFF
-	TRBV28	-	TRBJ1-2	TGTGCCAGCAGTTTTAGGACCCAGGGGGGCTACACCTTC	CASSFRTQGGYTF
-	TRBV19	-	TRBJ2-4	TGTGCCAGTAGTACGGGACTAGCCAAAAACATTCAGTACTTC	CASSTGLAKNIQYF
-	TRBV28	-	TRBJ2-4	TGTGCCAGCAGTTTATCTGGGGCGGCCAAAAACATTCAGTACTTC	CASSLSGAAKNIQYF